The rows below give T cell receptor beta chains drawn from one sample of a study of OX40 agonist ivuxolimab in advanced cancers. Clones were sequenced by immunoSEQ multiplex PCR, and TCRdb holds only the in-frame ones, with some missing. The data contain 15,000 to 20,000 clones, around four fifths of them seen just once; the ten biggest clones take up 9% to 15%. Sample: CD4+ or CD8+ T cells sorted from blood, taken in a trial of the OX40 agonist ivuxolimab. The receptors were gathered from an adult with an advanced solid tumor such as melanoma, head and neck, liver or kidney cancer. Both conserved end residues are part of each CDR3. Each record gives: J gene, clone size, V gene, D gene, CDR3 protein, CDR3 DNA. The D gene is left open where the match is weak. The size entry is marked missing in some rows and otherwise reads once, few, many or a size class.

TRBJ2-7	-	TRBV5-4	TRBD2	CASSLMGGGSEQYF	TGTGCCAGCAGCTTGATGGGGGGAGGGTCCGAGCAGTACTTC
TRBJ2-1	few	TRBV25-1	TRBD2	CASSLAGGYNEQFF	TGTGCCAGCTCACTAGCGGGAGGGTACAATGAGCAGTTCTTC
TRBJ2-2	-	TRBV7-9	-	CASIHRLRGDTGELFF	TGTGCCAGTATCCATCGTCTCAGGGGGGACACCGGGGAGCTGTTTTTT
TRBJ2-4	-	TRBV15	-	CATSREGFGENIQYF	TGTGCCACCAGCAGAGAGGGGTTCGGGGAAAACATTCAGTACTTC
TRBJ2-7	-	TRBV4-3	TRBD1	CASSPQAGRGYEQYF	TGCGCCAGCAGCCCCCAGGCGGGCAGGGGGTACGAGCAGTACTTC
TRBJ2-1	few	TRBV7-2	-	CASSSDHYNEQFF	TGTGCCAGCAGCTCGGACCACTACAATGAGCAGTTCTTC
TRBJ2-1	-	TRBV27	TRBD1	CASIGTGGEGSSARNEQFF	TGTGCCAGCATAGGAACAGGGGGTGAGGGTTCTAGCGCGCGAAATGAGCAGTTCTTC
TRBJ2-7	-	TRBV23-1	TRBD1	CARKPQTGVPDNSFYEQYF	TGCGCCAGAAAACCCCAGACAGGGGTACCAGACAACTCCTTTTACGAGCAGTACTTC
TRBJ1-5	-	TRBV7-9	-	CASSLGGHNQPQHF	TGTGCCAGCAGCTTGGGGGGGCACAATCAGCCCCAGCATTTT
TRBJ2-1	once	TRBV11-2	-	CASSLVLDYNNEQFF	TGTGCCAGCAGCTTAGTGCTGGACTACAACAACGAGCAGTTCTTC
TRBJ1-2	once	TRBV5-5	TRBD1	CASRHPGQVEYGYTF	TGTGCCAGCAGACATCCGGGACAGGTTGAATATGGCTACACCTTC
TRBJ2-1	-	TRBV7-3	-	CASSSTPGDEQFF	TGTGCCAGCAGCTCAACTCCGGGCGATGAGCAGTTCTTC
TRBJ1-6	few	TRBV7-8	-	CASSLAVRPAISYNSPLHF	TGTGCCAGCAGCTTAGCGGTCAGGCCGGCGATCTCCTATAATTCACCCCTCCACTTT
TRBJ2-7	-	TRBV28	TRBD2	CASSFPGGGYEQYF	TGTGCCAGCAGTTTCCCGGGAGGAGGGTACGAGCAGTACTTC
TRBJ2-6	-	TRBV28	-	CASSKGDTSGANVLTF	TGTGCCAGCAGTAAAGGTGATACCTCTGGGGCCAACGTCCTGACTTTC
TRBJ1-2	-	TRBV27	TRBD1	CASSISQGWNYGYTF	TGTGCCAGCAGTATATCACAGGGGTGGAACTATGGCTACACCTTC
TRBJ2-7	few	TRBV28	-	CASSPGLSYEQYF	TGTGCCAGCAGTCCCGGACTCAGCTACGAGCAGTACTTC
TRBJ1-2	few	TRBV9	TRBD1	CASSARDRDYGYTF	TGTGCCAGCAGCGCCCGGGACAGGGATTATGGCTACACCTTC
TRBJ2-2	once	TRBV19	TRBD1	CASSPGTGANTGELFF	TGTGCCAGTAGTCCTGGGACAGGGGCCAACACCGGGGAGCTGTTTTTT
TRBJ2-1	once	TRBV4-1	-	CASSQGLVADPEQFF	TGCGCCAGCAGCCAAGGGTTAGTAGCAGACCCTGAGCAGTTCTTC
TRBJ1-2	-	TRBV4-3	-	CASSQDLYYGYTF	TGCGCCAGCAGCCAAGATCTCTACTATGGCTACACCTTC
TRBJ2-5	once	TRBV7-2	TRBD2	CASSPGTSGRETQYF	TGTGCCAGCAGTCCCGGGACTAGCGGGAGGGAGACCCAGTACTTC
TRBJ2-3	few	TRBV5-4	TRBD2	CASSQGLAGRGDTQYF	TGTGCCAGCAGCCAAGGACTAGCGGGGCGGGGAGATACGCAGTATTTT
TRBJ2-1	-	TRBV6-5	TRBD1	CASSSGQGAHNEQFF	TGTGCCAGCAGTTCCGGACAGGGGGCCCACAATGAGCAGTTCTTC
TRBJ1-1	-	TRBV6-5	-	CASSYSVSTEAFF	TGTGCCAGCAGTTACTCAGTTAGCACTGAAGCTTTCTTT
TRBJ2-7	-	TRBV5-5	TRBD1	CASRPDRDYEQYF	TGTGCCAGCAGGCCCGACAGGGACTACGAGCAGTACTTC
TRBJ2-7	few	TRBV11-2	TRBD2	CASSLLGRAWEQYF	TGTGCCAGCAGCCTGCTCGGGAGGGCTTGGGAGCAGTACTTC
TRBJ2-1	medium-sized	TRBV4-1	TRBD2	CASSLGLASNEQFF	TGCGCCAGCAGCCTAGGACTAGCGTCCAATGAGCAGTTCTTC